The T cell receptor beta chain described here comes from a study of T cells after posttransplantation cyclophosphamide. Study findings and constraints: Recipient CMV seropositivity and CMV reactivation strongly tracked TRB clonality. Donor CD8+ memory clones often dominated recipient blood repertoires at later times. Skin or GI-infiltrating T cells shared few TRB sequences with blood.

Remarks on this clone: Its matching antigen is unknown.

The V gene end was trimmed by 4 bases and the J gene end by 6 bases; junction bases not matched to a gene: 12. This CDR3 is 15 amino acids long. The germline gives CDR1 SNHLY, CDR2 FYNNEI. The naive gate required viable CD3+CD4+ or CD3+CD8+ cells with CCR7+CD45RA+CD45RO-CD95-CD27+CD28+ phenotype. Peripheral blood was collected from the related graft donor on the marrow donation day. Sequencing was performed with immunoSEQ multiplex PCR; in TCRdb, only in-frame clones are kept and a portion is missing. The sample consists of about 31,000 clones, approximately 90% of them appearing once. The chain recombines TRBV2 with TRBJ2-7, with 7 nucleotides matching TRBD2. The sample consisted of naive CD4+ T cells sorted from PBMCs. The sequence came from a woman between 55 and 75 years old in good health, CMV-negative, and a related stem cell transplant donor. In nucleotides, the CDR3 is TGTGCCAGCAGTGGCAACGGACTAGATATTTCCGAGCAGTACTTC. Encoded protein: CASSGNGLDISEQYF.